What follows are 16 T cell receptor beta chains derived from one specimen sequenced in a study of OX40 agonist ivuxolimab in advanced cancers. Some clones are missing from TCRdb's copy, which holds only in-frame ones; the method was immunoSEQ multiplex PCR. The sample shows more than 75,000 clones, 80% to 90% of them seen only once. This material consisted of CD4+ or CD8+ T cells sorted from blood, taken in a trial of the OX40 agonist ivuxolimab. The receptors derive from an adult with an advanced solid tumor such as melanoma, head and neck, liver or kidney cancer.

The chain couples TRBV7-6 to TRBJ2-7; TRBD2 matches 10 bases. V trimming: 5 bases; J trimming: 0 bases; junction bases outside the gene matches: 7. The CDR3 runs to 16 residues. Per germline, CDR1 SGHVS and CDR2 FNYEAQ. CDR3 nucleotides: TGTGCCAGCAGCCTAGTGACTAGCGGGCCCTCCTACGAGCAGTACTTC. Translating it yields CASSLVTSGPSYEQYF.

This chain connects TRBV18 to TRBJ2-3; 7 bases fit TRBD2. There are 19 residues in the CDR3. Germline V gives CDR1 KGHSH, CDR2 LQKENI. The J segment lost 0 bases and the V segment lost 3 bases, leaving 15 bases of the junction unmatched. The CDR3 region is CASSPFSVTSRASTDTQYF. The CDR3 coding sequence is TGTGCCAGCTCACCCTTTTCTGTGACTAGCCGTGCTAGCACAGATACGCAGTATTTT.

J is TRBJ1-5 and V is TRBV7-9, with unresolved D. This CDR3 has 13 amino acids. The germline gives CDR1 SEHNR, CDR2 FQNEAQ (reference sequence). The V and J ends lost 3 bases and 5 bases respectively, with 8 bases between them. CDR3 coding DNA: TGTGCCAGCAGCTTCCCCGGAGATCAGCCCCAGCATTTT. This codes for CASSFPGDQPQHF.

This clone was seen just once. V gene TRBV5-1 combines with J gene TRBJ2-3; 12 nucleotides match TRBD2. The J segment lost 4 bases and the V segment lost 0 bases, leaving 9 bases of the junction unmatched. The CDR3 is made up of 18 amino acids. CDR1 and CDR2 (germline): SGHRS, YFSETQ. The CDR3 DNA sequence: TGCGCCAGCAGCTTGGGAACCCTAGCGGGGGGGACTCCAGATACGCAGTATTTT. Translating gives CASSLGTLAGGTPDTQYF.

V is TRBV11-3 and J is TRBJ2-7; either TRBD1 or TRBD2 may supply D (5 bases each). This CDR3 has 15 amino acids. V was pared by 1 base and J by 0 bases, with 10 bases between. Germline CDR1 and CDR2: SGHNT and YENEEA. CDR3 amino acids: CASSLGGGSSYEQYF. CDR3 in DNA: TGTGCCAGCAGCTTAGGGGGCGGGTCCTCCTACGAGCAGTACTTC.

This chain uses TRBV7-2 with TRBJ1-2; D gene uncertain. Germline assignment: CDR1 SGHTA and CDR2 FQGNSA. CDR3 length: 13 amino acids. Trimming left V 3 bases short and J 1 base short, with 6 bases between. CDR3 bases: TGTGCCAGCAGCTTTAGGATTAACTATGGCTACACCTTC. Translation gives CASSFRINYGYTF.

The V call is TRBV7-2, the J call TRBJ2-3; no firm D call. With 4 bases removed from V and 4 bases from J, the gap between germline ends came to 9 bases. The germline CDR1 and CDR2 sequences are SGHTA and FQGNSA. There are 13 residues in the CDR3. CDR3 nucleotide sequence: TGTGCCAGCAGCTCGAATTTGGCAGATACGCAGTATTTT. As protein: CASSSNLADTQYF.

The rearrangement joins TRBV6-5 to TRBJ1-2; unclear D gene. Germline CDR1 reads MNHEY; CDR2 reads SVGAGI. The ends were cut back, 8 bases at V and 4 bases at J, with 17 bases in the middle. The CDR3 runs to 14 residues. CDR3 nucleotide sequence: TGTGCCAGCTCTGAAGGGATTTCAATCTATGGCTACACCTTC. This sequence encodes CASSEGISIYGYTF.

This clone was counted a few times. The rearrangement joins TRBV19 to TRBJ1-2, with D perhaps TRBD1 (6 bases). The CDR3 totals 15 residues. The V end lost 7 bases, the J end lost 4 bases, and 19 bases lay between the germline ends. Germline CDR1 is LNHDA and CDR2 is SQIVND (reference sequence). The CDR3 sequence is CASTSGDLRGYGYTF. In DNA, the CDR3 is TGTGCCAGTACCTCAGGCGACCTCAGGGGCTATGGCTACACCTTC.

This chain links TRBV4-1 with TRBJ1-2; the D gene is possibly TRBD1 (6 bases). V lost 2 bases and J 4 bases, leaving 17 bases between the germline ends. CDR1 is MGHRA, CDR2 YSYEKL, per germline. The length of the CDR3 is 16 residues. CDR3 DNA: TGCGCCAGCAGCCAAATAACCAGGGGAAGGGCCTATGGCTACACCTTC. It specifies CASSQITRGRAYGYTF.

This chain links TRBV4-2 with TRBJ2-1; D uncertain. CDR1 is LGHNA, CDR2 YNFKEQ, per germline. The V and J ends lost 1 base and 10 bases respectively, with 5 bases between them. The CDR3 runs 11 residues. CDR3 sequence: CASSQGDEQFF. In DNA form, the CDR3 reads TGTGCCAGCAGCCAAGGTGACGAGCAGTTCTTC.

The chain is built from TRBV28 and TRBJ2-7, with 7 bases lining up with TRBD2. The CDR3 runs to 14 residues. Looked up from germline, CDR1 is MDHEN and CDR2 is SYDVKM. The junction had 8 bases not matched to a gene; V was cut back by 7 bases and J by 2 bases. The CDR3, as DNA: TGTGCCAGCACTCCGGGGGGTGACCCCTACGAGCAGTACGTC. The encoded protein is CASTPGGDPYEQYV.

The DNA for the CDR3 is TGTGCCAGCAGTTCCCGGGACAGGGGGACAGATACGCAGTATTTT. This codes for CASSSRDRGTDTQYF. V gene TRBV6-1 combines with J gene TRBJ2-3, with TRBD1 identical over 11 bases. The V segment lost 5 bases and the J segment 3 bases; nucleotides outside the gene matches: 4. The CDR3 extends over 15 amino acids. The germline V gene encodes CDR1 MNHNS and CDR2 SASEGT.

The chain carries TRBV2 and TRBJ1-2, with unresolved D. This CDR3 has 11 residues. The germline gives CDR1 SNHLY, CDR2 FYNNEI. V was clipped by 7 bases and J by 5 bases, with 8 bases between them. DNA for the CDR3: TGTGCCAGCACCGAAGGGTATGGCTACACCTTC. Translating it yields CASTEGYGYTF.

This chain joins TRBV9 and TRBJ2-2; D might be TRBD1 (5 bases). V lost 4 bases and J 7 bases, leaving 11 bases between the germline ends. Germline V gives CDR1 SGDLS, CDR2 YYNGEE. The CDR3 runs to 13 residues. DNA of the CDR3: TGTGCCAGCAGCAAGGGGTTGGGCGGGGAGCTGTTTTTT. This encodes CASSKGLGGELFF.

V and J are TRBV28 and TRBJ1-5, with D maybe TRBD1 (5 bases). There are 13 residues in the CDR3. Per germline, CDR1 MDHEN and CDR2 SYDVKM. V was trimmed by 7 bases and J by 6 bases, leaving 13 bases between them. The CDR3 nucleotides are TGTGCCAGCAATTCAGGGTTGGGTCAGCCCCAGCATTTT. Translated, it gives CASNSGLGQPQHF.